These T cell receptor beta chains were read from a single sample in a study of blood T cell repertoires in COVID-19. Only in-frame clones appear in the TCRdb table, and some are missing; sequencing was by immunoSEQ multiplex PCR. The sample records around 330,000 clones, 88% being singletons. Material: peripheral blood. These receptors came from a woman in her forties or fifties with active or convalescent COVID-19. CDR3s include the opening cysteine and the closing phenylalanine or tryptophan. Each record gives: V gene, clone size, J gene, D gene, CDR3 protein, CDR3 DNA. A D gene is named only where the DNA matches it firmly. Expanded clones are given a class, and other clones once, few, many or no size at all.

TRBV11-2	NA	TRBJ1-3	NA	CASSPDGFSGNTIYF	TGTGCCAGCAGCCCCGACGGGTTCTCTGGAAACACCATATATTTT
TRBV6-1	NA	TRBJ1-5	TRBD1	CASSEQGVVPHSNQPQHF	TGTGCCAGCAGTGAACAGGGGGTGGTTCCCCATAGCAATCAGCCCCAGCATTTT
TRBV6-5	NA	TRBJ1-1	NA	CASSTQVNTEAFF	TGTGCCAGCAGTACACAGGTGAACACTGAAGCTTTCTTT
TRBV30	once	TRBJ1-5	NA	CAWSEAGNQPQHF	TGTGCCTGGAGTGAGGCGGGGAATCAGCCCCAGCATTTT
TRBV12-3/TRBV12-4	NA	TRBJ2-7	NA	CASSLIGAGEQYF	TGTGCCAGCAGTTTAATAGGGGCTGGGGAGCAGTACTTC
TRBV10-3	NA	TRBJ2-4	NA	CAIEDPREGNIQYF	TGTGCCATTGAAGACCCCAGGGAAGGAAACATTCAGTACTTC
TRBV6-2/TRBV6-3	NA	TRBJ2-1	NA	CASSYSYSYNEQFF	TGTGCCAGCAGTTATAGTTACTCCTACAATGAGCAGTTCTTC
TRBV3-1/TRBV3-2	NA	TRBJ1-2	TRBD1	CASSRDSGTGPYGYTF	TGTGCCAGCAGCCGGGATTCCGGGACAGGGCCCTATGGCTACACCTTC
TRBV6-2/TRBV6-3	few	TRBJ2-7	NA	CASSTGRVYEQYF	TGTGCCAGCAGTACAGGGCGGGTTTACGAGCAGTACTTC
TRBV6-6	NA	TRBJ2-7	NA	CASSYAVGDYEQYF	TGTGCCAGCAGTTACGCGGTCGGGGACTACGAGCAGTACTTC
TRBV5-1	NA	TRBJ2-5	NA	CASSLRLARGETQYF	TGCGCCAGCAGCTTGAGGTTAGCCCGGGGGGAGACCCAGTACTTC
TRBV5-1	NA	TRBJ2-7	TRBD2	CASSFAPLAGAPGEQYF	TGCGCCAGCAGCTTTGCCCCTCTAGCGGGAGCCCCCGGCGAGCAGTACTTC
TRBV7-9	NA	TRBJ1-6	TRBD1	CASSPTDRVFPPLHF	TGTGCCAGCAGCCCGACGGACAGGGTTTTTCCACCCCTCCACTTT
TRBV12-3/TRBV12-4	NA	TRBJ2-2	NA	CATQLAPGELFF	TGTGCCACACAACTAGCACCCGGGGAGCTGTTTTTT
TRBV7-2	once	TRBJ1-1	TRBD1	CASSLGQGANTEAFF	TGTGCCAGCAGCCTTGGACAGGGGGCGAACACTGAAGCTTTCTTT
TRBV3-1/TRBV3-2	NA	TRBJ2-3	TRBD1	CASASRGQGFLYTQYF	TGTGCCAGCGCCTCTCGGGGACAGGGGTTTTTGTATACGCAGTATTTT
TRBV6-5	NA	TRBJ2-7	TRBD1	CAEQGVGWYF	TGTGCCGAGCAGGGGGTGGGATGGTACTTC
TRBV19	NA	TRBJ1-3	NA	CASSGLTAISGNTIYF	TGTGCCAGCAGTGGATTAACAGCCATCTCTGGAAACACCATATATTTT
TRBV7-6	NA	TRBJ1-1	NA	CASSLMQEGTEAFF	TGTGCCAGCAGCTTGATGCAGGAGGGCACTGAAGCTTTCTTT
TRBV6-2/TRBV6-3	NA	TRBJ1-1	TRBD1	CASSYSYQGVNTEAFF	TGTGCCAGCAGTTACTCGTATCAGGGGGTCAACACTGAAGCTTTCTTT
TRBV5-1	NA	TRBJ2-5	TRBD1	CASKTGEQETQYF	TGCGCCAGCAAAACAGGGGAACAAGAGACCCAGTACTTC
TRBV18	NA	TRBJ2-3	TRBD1	CASSPNRGPTDTQYF	TGTGCCAGCTCACCAAACAGGGGGCCTACAGATACGCAGTATTTT
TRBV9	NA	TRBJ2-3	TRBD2	CASSVSSGGASDTQYF	TGTGCCAGCAGCGTATCTAGCGGGGGGGCTTCAGATACGCAGTATTTT
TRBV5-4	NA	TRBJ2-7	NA	CASSLPQGYEQYF	TGTGCCAGCAGCTTGCCGCAGGGTTACGAGCAGTACTTC
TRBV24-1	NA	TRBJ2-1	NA	CATSDLSSREHGNEQFF	TGTGCCACCAGTGATTTGAGTTCCCGGGAGCACGGGAATGAGCAGTTCTTC
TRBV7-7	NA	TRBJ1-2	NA	CASSHRTDNYGYTF	TGTGCTAGCAGCCATCGGACAGACAACTATGGCTACACCTTC
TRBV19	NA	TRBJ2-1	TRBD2	CASMGTGTSGVYNEQFF	TGTGCCAGTATGGGCACCGGGACTAGCGGAGTATACAATGAGCAGTTCTTC
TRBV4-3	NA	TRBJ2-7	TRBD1	CASSQDFRTGGREQYF	TGCGCCAGCAGCCAAGATTTCCGGACAGGGGGCCGGGAGCAGTACTTC
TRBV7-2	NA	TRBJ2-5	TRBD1	CASSGEVQGVRETQYF	TGTGCCAGCAGCGGCGAAGTTCAGGGGGTTAGGGAGACCCAGTACTTC
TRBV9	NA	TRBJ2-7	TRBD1	CASSVAGQGYEQYF	TGTGCCAGCAGCGTAGCGGGACAGGGCTACGAGCAGTACTTC
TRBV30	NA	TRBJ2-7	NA	CAWSVLVFYEQYF	NA
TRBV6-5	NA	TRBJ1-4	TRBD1	CASSPTGGTNEKLFF	TGTGCCAGCAGTCCTACAGGGGGGACTAATGAAAAACTGTTTTTT
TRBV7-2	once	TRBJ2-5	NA	CASSFSSAETQYF	TGTGCCAGCAGCTTCTCTAGCGCGGAGACCCAGTACTTC
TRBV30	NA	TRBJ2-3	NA	CAWSVRSGRDTQYF	TGTGCCTGGAGTGTACGAAGTGGGAGGGATACGCAGTATTTT
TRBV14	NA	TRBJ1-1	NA	CASSHGSGTEAFF	TGTGCCAGCAGCCATGGATCGGGGACTGAAGCTTTCTTT
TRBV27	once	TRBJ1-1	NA	CASSLRTGGTVSTEAFF	TGTGCCAGCAGTTTACGGACGGGGGGGACGGTGAGCACTGAAGCTTTCTTT
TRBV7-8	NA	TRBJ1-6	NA	CASSLEVSPLHF	TGTGCCAGCAGCTTGGAGGTCTCACCCCTCCACTTT
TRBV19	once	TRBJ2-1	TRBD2	CASSIPSKTSGRYNEQFF	TGTGCCAGTAGTATACCTTCTAAGACTAGCGGGAGATACAATGAGCAGTTCTTC
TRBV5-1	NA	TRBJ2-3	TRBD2	CASSPTSGGTDTQYF	TGCGCCAGCAGCCCAACTAGCGGGGGCACAGATACGCAGTATTTT
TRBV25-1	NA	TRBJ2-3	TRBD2	CASSTSGDTQYF	TGTGCCAGCAGCACTAGCGGGGATACGCAGTATTTT
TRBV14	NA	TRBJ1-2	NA	CASSSMANYGYTF	TGTGCCAGCAGCTCTATGGCTAACTATGGCTACACCTTC
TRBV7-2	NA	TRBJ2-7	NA	CASSLEVPRNVFARDEQYF	TGTGCCAGCAGCTTAGAGGTTCCTAGAAACGTGTTCGCGAGAGACGAGCAGTACTTC
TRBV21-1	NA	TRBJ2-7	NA	CASSDRDRVVYEQYF	TGTGCCAGCAGCGACCGGGACAGGGTTGTCTACGAGCAGTACTTC
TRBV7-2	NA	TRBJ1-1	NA	CASSSGAVTEAFF	TGTGCCAGCAGCTCAGGGGCCGTCACTGAAGCTTTCTTT
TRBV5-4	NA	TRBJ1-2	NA	CASSSTAGGYGYTF	TGTGCCAGCAGCTCCACGGCCGGGGGATATGGCTACACCTTC
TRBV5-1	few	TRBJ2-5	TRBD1	CASSLEGQETQYF	TGCGCCAGCAGCTTGGAGGGACAGGAGACCCAGTACTTC
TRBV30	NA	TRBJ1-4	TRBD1	CAWNRGPTNEKLFF	TGTGCCTGGAACAGGGGACCGACTAATGAAAAACTGTTTTTT
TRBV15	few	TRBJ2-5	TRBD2	CATSARGSGKETQYF	TGTGCCACCAGCGCAAGGGGTAGCGGGAAGGAGACCCAGTACTTC
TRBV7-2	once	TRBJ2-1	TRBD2	CASSSSLADNEQFF	TGTGCCAGCAGCTCATCACTAGCGGACAATGAGCAGTTCTTC
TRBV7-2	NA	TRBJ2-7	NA	CASARDSLEYEQYF	TGTGCCAGCGCTAGGGACTCTCTTGAATACGAGCAGTACTTC
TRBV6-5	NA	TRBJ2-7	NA	CASKTQGGASYEQYF	TGTGCCAGCAAGACCCAGGGCGGGGCGTCCTACGAGCAGTACTTC
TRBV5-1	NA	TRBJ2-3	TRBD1	CASSWDRATDTQYF	TGCGCCAGCAGCTGGGACAGGGCCACAGATACGCAGTATTTT
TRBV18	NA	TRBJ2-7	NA	CASSPGQTYEQYF	TGTGCCAGCTCACCCGGACAGACCTACGAGCAGTACTTC
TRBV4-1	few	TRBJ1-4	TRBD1	CASSPAGQGTVGLFF	TGCGCCAGCAGCCCTGCGGGACAGGGGACTGTCGGACTGTTTTTT
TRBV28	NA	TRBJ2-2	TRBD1	CASKKDRARVHGELFF	TGTGCCAGCAAAAAAGACAGGGCTAGGGTTCACGGGGAGCTGTTTTTT